A selection of T cell receptor beta chains follows, all from one sample in a study of post-analysis software for immune sequencing data. TCRdb called the PCR reads again in MiXCR, with one record for every CDR3 protein. The sample contains roughly 540,000 distinct CDR3 sequences, around a third of which appear only once. The sample taken for sequencing was blood. These receptor sequences come from a girl aged 2-17 years with multiple sclerosis. The CDR3 runs from the conserved cysteine through the conserved F or W. D genes are given only for firm matches. The listing skips clone size in some rows; elsewhere it reads once, few, many or a size class.

d_call | j_call | v_call | clone_size | cdr3_aa | cdr3_nt
. | TRBJ2-7 | TRBV4-1 | many | CASSQDGPGAYEQYF | TGCGCCAGCAGCCAAGATGGTCCGGGGGCCTACGAGCAGTACTTC
. | TRBJ2-1 | TRBV5-8 | many | CASSLGTSLPNEQFF | TGTGCCAGCAGCCTAGGGACTTCCCTCCCCAATGAGCAGTTCTTC
TRBD2 | TRBJ2-7 | TRBV20-1 | . | CSARDRASGGPEQYF | TGCAGTGCTAGAGATCGGGCTAGCGGGGGCCCCGAGCAGTACTTC
TRBD1 | TRBJ2-6 | TRBV7-9 | . | CASSFRRDSGKGSGANVLTF | TGTGCCAGCAGCTTCCGTAGGGACAGCGGAAAGGGCTCTGGGGCCAACGTCCTGACTTTC
. | TRBJ1-2 | TRBV20-1 | . | CSARDRRRSGCTF | TGCAGTGCTAGAGATCGGCGTAGGAGTGGCTGCACCTTC
. | TRBJ2-7 | TRBV19 | . | CASSIAGFSYEQYF | TGTGCCAGTAGTATAGCGGGGTTCTCCTACGAGCAGTACTTC
TRBD1 | TRBJ2-3 | TRBV10-3 | few | CAISESRGTGDTDTQYF | TGTGCCATCAGTGAGTCGAGGGGGACAGGCGACACAGATACGCAGTATTTT
. | TRBJ1-5 | TRBV20-1 | . | CSALTPDLGYSNQPQHF | TGCAGTGCCCTCACGCCTGACTTGGGGTATAGCAATCAGCCCCAGCATTTT
. | TRBJ2-6 | TRBV6-2/TRBV6-3 | . | CANSYSMGRGLSGANVLTF | TGTGCCAACAGTTACTCGATGGGCAGGGGCCTCTCTGGGGCCAACGTCCTGACTTTC
. | TRBJ2-1 | TRBV10-3 | many | CATRANEQFF | TGTGCCACCCGGGCCAATGAGCAGTTCTTC
. | TRBJ1-2 | TRBV12-3/TRBV12-4 | . | CASSSAGYNYGYTF | TGTGCCAGCAGTTCAGCAGGGTACAACTATGGCTACACCTTC
TRBD1 | TRBJ2-4 | TRBV6-5 | . | CASSYTPGQGNIQYF | TGTGCCAGCAGTTACACACCGGGACAGGGAAACATTCAGTACTTC
. | TRBJ2-1 | TRBV5-1 | . | CASSLGVAGRNEQFF | TGCGCCAGCAGCTTGGGTGTGGCGGGGAGAAATGAGCAGTTCTTC
. | TRBJ2-1 | TRBV5-5 | . | CASSLEREAYNEQFF | TGTGCCAGCAGCTTGGAGCGCGAGGCCTACAATGAGCAGTTCTTC
TRBD1 | TRBJ1-2 | TRBV6-1 | . | CASSDRVHGYTF | TGTGCCAGCAGCGACAGGGTACATGGCTACACCTTC
TRBD1 | TRBJ1-2 | TRBV5-1 | . | CASSRTSGQENYGYTF | TGCGCCAGCAGCCGGACGTCTGGACAGGAGAACTATGGCTACACCTTC
. | TRBJ2-6 | TRBV5-1 | . | CASSLEPGNPSGANVLTF | TGCGCCAGCAGCTTGGAACCAGGGAACCCCTCTGGGGCCAACGTCCTGACTTTC
. | TRBJ2-3 | TRBV3-1 | . | CASSQAGASDTQYF | TGTGCCAGCAGCCAAGCCGGCGCCTCAGATACGCAGTATTTT
. | TRBJ1-5 | TRBV7-2 | . | CASSLEATYQPQHF | TGTGCCAGCAGCCTCGAGGCCACTTATCAGCCCCAGCATTTT
. | TRBJ1-1 | TRBV4-2 | few | CASSHGRQNTEAFF | TGTGCCAGCAGCCATGGCAGGCAGAACACTGAAGCTTTCTTT
. | TRBJ2-3 | TRBV9 | . | CASSPAPLGLDTDTQYF | TGTGCCAGCAGCCCCGCCCCACTAGGGCTAGACACAGATACGCAGTATTTT
. | TRBJ2-5 | TRBV3-1 | . | CASSPFPAVQETQYF | TGTGCCAGCAGCCCCTTTCCCGCTGTTCAAGAGACCCAGTACTTC
. | TRBJ2-3 | TRBV11-2 | . | CASSRGLGNTDTQYF | TGTGCCAGCAGCCGGGGGTTGGGAAACACAGATACGCAGTATTTT
TRBD1 | TRBJ2-1 | TRBV5-1 | . | CASSSGTGTGANEQFF | TGCGCCAGCAGCTCCGGGACCGGGACAGGGGCCAATGAGCAGTTCTTC
. | TRBJ1-3 | TRBV12-3/TRBV12-4 | few | CASSAQSLRRYF | TGTGCCAGCAGTGCCCAGTCCCTGAGACGATATTTT
TRBD2 | TRBJ2-1 | TRBV24-1 | few | CATSDGWRGGFENEQFF | TGTGCCACCAGTGATGGGTGGCGGGGGGGTTTTGAAAATGAGCAGTTCTTC
. | TRBJ2-1 | TRBV29-1 | many | CSGRQGEQFF | TGCAGCGGCCGGCAGGGTGAGCAGTTCTTC
. | TRBJ1-6 | TRBV7-8 | . | CASSLNQLRESPLHF | TGTGCCAGCAGCTTAAACCAGTTACGGGAATCACCCCTCCACTTT
TRBD1 | TRBJ1-6 | TRBV20-1 | few | CSAIKSQQGNNSPLHF | TGCAGTGCTATTAAATCCCAACAGGGGAATAATTCACCCCTCCACTTT
. | TRBJ2-3 | TRBV20-1 | . | CSARVAIDDTQYF | TGCAGTGCTAGAGTAGCTATTGACGATACGCAGTATTTT
TRBD1 | TRBJ2-7 | TRBV7-2 | few | CASSYGTGLSYEQYF | TGTGCCAGCAGCTACGGGACAGGCCTAAGCTACGAGCAGTACTTC
TRBD2 | TRBJ2-3 | TRBV7-2 | few | CASSSGLAGLDTQYF | TGTGCCAGCAGCTCGGGACTAGCGGGGTTGGATACGCAGTATTTT
. | TRBJ1-4 | TRBV4-1 | . | CASSQAPGEKLFF | TGCGCCAGCAGCCAAGCCCCGGGGGAAAAACTGTTTTTT
. | TRBJ1-1 | TRBV19 | . | CASSIQTGTAMNTEAFF | TGTGCCAGTAGTATACAGACCGGGACGGCGATGAACACTGAAGCTTTCTTT
. | TRBJ1-2 | TRBV7-2 | . | CASRSGAGGFYGYTF | TGTGCCAGCCGCTCTGGGGCGGGGGGTTTCTATGGCTACACCTTC
. | TRBJ1-2 | TRBV7-9 | few | CASTRGGASYGYTF | TGTGCCAGCACCCGAGGGGGGGCGAGCTATGGCTACACCTTC
. | TRBJ1-2 | TRBV2 | . | CASQAGGANYGYTF | TGTGCCAGCCAGGCAGGAGGGGCTAACTATGGCTACACCTTC
. | TRBJ2-3 | TRBV20-1 | many | CSATALTDTQYF | TGCAGTGCTACAGCGTTAACAGATACGCAGTATTTT
TRBD2 | TRBJ2-3 | TRBV3-1 | few | CASSQEVAGGPGTQYF | TGTGCCAGCAGCCAAGAGGTAGCGGGGGGACCCGGTACGCAGTATTTT
TRBD1 | TRBJ1-1 | TRBV27 | . | CASSDRGGNTEAFF | TGTGCCAGCAGCGACAGGGGGGGTAACACTGAAGCTTTCTTT
. | TRBJ2-5 | TRBV29-1 | . | CSGESGGGTQYF | TGCAGCGGTGAATCGGGTGGCGGGACCCAGTACTTC
TRBD2 | TRBJ2-1 | TRBV9 | few | CASSASGVTYNEQFF | TGTGCCAGCAGCGCTAGCGGGGTCACCTACAATGAGCAGTTCTTC
. | TRBJ2-3 | TRBV5-6 | . | CASSLGRKGTDTQYF | TGTGCCAGCAGCTTGGGCAGAAAGGGCACAGATACGCAGTATTTT